The present T cell receptor beta chain was sequenced within a study of blood T cell repertoires in COVID-19 (dated by TCRdb to between 2020 and 2021). Describing the broader study: Samples from collaborators originated in the United States, Italy and Spain and spanned both the acute and convalescent phases of COVID-19. The repertoires were made available in a free public database intended to serve as a resource for research on the immune response to SARS-CoV-2. The prospective study material was composed of cDNA or gDNA derived from T cells, B-cell-depleted T cells, or PBMCs. The sample metadata nearly always contained a de-identified subject ID, COVID-19 status, age in years and sex. The dataset comprised deeply sampled blood TCRbeta repertoires from subjects exposed to, actively infected with, or recovered from COVID-19. Samples came from the ongoing ImmuneRACE study (first 160 participants) plus 1,254 subjects from 6 global collaborators. Where HLA class I and class II types were available, the types were taken from metadata supplied by the sample provider, not from assay-based typing. What the authors observed across the whole study: Clinical and demographic metadata were provided uncurated, with the amount varying by source and participant.

A second Seattle source provided samples from volunteer blood donors who had recovered from COVID-19. Each collaborating institution followed its own protocols to collect whole blood in K2EDTA tubes. Collaborator samples were shipped for TCRbeta analysis as frozen whole blood, isolated PBMCs, or DNA extracted from either sample type. A note on this clone: Its antigen is unknown. No qualities accompany the bases; no much larger clone lies one base away.

The immunoSEQ Assay, a bias-controlled multiplex PCR, was used to amplify TCRbeta CDR3 regions from genomic DNA. As for how the authors treated the data: Within the assay, amplification of reference gene primers was used to estimate how many nucleated cells each sample contained. Sequence reads were collapsed and filtered to measure the absolute abundance of every unique TCRbeta CDR3 rearrangement. For each sample, productive Simpson clonality was calculated as the square root of Simpson's diversity index over productive rearrangements. TCRdb took this table from immuneACCESS and kept in-frame rearrangements with V and J called. Such tables lack part of the clones; where checked against another copy, unresolved V genes explain under half of the gap, and the rest is unexplained. V and J calls and clone size are copied from that table; D and trimming were computed from the DNA. For this sample the table gives over 250,000 clones, of which around 87% were detected only once. The ten largest make up over 1.2% of the sample.

CDR1 and CDR2 (LGHDT, YNNKEL) derive from the germline V gene (reference sequence). V is pared back by 1 base and J by 1 base, with 14 bases lying between the germline termini. The CDR3, from cysteine to phenylalanine, totals 16 residues. This entry keeps only the CDR3 DNA: 48 bases, framed from base 1. The specimen sequenced was peripheral blood. This receptor was taken from a woman in her forties who had recovered from COVID-19. The chain was built from TRBV3-1 (or the pseudogene TRBV3-2) and TRBJ2-7; the D gene is perhaps TRBD1, on 6 matching bases. The CDR3 protein is CASSQGPTGLSYEQYF. The nucleotide sequence is TGTGCCAGCAGCCAAGGACCCACAGGGCTTTCCTACGAGCAGTACTTC.